Following are 25 T cell receptor beta chains from one sample sequenced in a study of blood T cell repertoires in COVID-19. The table came from immunoSEQ multiplex PCR; TCRdb's copy has only in-frame clones and leaves some out. Here the sample spans fewer than 350,000 clones, about nine tenths being singletons. Sequenced: PBMCs or T cells enriched from blood (not recorded which). Receptor source: a woman aged 25 to 39 who had been exposed to COVID-19.

The J gene is TRBJ1-1, the V gene TRBV18; D might be TRBD1 (5 bases). With 5 bases removed from V and 0 bases from J, the gap between germline ends came to 16 bases. Per the germline V gene, CDR1 is KGHSH and CDR2 is LQKENI. The CDR3 sequence is 16 residues long. The CDR3 loop reads CASSAWTFDVNTEAFF. The DNA for the CDR3 is TGTGCCAGCTCAGCATGGACATTCGACGTGAACACTGAAGCTTTCTTT.

The V gene is TRBV6-5, the J gene TRBJ2-3; 9 bases fit TRBD1. This CDR3 spans 15 amino acids. Unmatched junction bases numbered 6, after V lost 6 bases and J lost 2 bases. In germline, CDR1 is MNHEY, CDR2 SVGAGI. The CDR3 coding sequence is TGTGCCAGCAGCCGGGACAGGGAACCCACAGATACGCAGTATTTT. It encodes CASSRDREPTDTQYF.

V gene TRBV15 combines with J gene TRBJ2-7; TRBD2 aligns across 11 bases. Germline lookup yields CDR1 LNHNV and CDR2 YYDKDF (reference sequence). This CDR3 has 15 amino acids. V lost 0 bases and J lost 6; bases outside the gene matches: 4. This chain's CDR3 is CATSRELAGVGEQYF. DNA for the CDR3: TGTGCCACCAGCAGAGAACTAGCGGGAGTCGGCGAGCAGTACTTC.

The genes are TRBV5-1 and TRBJ2-2; D is ambiguous. V dropped 0 bases and J dropped 0 bases, with 6 bases sitting between them. The CDR3 has 15 amino acids. Germline values: CDR1 SGHRS, CDR2 YFSETQ. CDR3 coding DNA: TGCGCCAGCAGCTTGGGGCAGTCGAACACCGGGGAGCTGTTTTTT. Protein product: CASSLGQSNTGELFF. Full variable domain (outside the CDR3, taken from reference TRBV5-1 and TRBJ2-2): KAGVTQTPRYLIKTRGQQVTLSCSPISGHRSVSWYQQTPGQGLQFLFEYFSETQRNKGNFPGRFSGRQFSNSRSEMNVSTLELGDSALYLCASSLGQSNTGELFFGEGSRLTVL.

J is TRBJ2-4 and V is TRBV28; TRBD1 is a possible D gene (6 bases). V was cut by 3 bases and J by 9 bases, with 12 bases left in between. The length of the CDR3 is 13 residues. Germline V CDR1 and CDR2: MDHEN, SYDVKM. The CDR3 loop reads CASSLAGVGIQYF. The DNA of the CDR3 is TGTGCCAGCAGTTTGGCAGGGGTGGGCATTCAGTACTTC.

V is TRBV5-1 and J is TRBJ1-1; the D is unclear. CDR3 size: 14 residues. Trimming removed 4 bases at V and 5 bases at J, with 15 bases between. Germline CDR1 and CDR2: SGHRS and YFSETQ. The CDR3: CASSPMMAGTEAFF. The CDR3, as DNA: TGCGCCAGCAGCCCCATGATGGCGGGGACTGAAGCTTTCTTT. Complete variable domain (other parts from reference TRBV5-1 and TRBJ1-1): KAGVTQTPRYLIKTRGQQVTLSCSPISGHRSVSWYQQTPGQGLQFLFEYFSETQRNKGNFPGRFSGRQFSNSRSEMNVSTLELGDSALYLCASSPMMAGTEAFFGQGTRLTVV.

In its sample, this clone was seen once. This chain's CDR3 is CASRSGGGGTQYF. DNA for the CDR3: TGTGCCTCCCGTAGCGGGGGAGGCGGTACGCAGTATTTT. The chain carries TRBV12-3 or TRBV12-4 and TRBJ2-3; 9 nucleotides match TRBD2. The CDR3 covers 13 residues. The ends lost 11 bases at V and 8 bases at J; junction bases unmatched: 11.

This chain uses TRBV12-5 with TRBJ2-7; TRBD1 aligns across 7 bases. J gave up 6 bases and V 6 bases, and 8 bases lay outside the gene matches. The CDR3 sequence is 13 residues long. The germline V gene encodes CDR1 LGHNT and CDR2 FRNRAP. The CDR3 region is CASGRDSRAEQYF. CDR3 DNA sequence: TGTGCTAGTGGCCGGGACAGTCGGGCCGAGCAGTACTTC.

About this clone: This sample includes further DNA sequences coding for the same CDR3. CDR3 coding DNA: TGTGCCAGCAGCCAGGCGGGTCAGCCCCAGCATTTT. Encoded protein: CASSQAGQPQHF. V usage is TRBV3-1 (or the pseudogene TRBV3-2) and J usage is TRBJ1-5; D ambiguous. Deletions cut 3 bases from V and 6 bases from J, with 6 bases between. This CDR3 has 12 residues. The germline CDR1 and CDR2 sequences are LGHDT and YNNKEL (reference sequence).

This chain connects TRBV24-1 to TRBJ2-1, with TRBD2 identical over 10 bases. The germline V gene encodes CDR1 KGHDR and CDR2 SFDVKD. Trimming took 1 base from V and 3 from J; bases not matched to a gene: 11. The CDR3 has 19 amino acids. CDR3 coding DNA: TGTGCCACCAGTGATTTTACCCCTAGCGGGAGCTTAGGCTACAATGAGCAGTTCTTC. Translated, it gives CATSDFTPSGSLGYNEQFF.

This chain connects TRBV28 to TRBJ1-4; TRBD1 might be the D (6 bases). V was shortened by 7 bases and J by 14 bases, with 17 bases between the two germline ends. Germline CDR1 reads MDHEN; CDR2 reads SYDVKM. The CDR3 has 12 amino acids. CDR3 sequence (DNA): TGTGCCAGCACTATGCAGGGAGGGGGTCTGTTTTTT. Translating it yields CASTMQGGGLFF.

The sample holds one count of this clone. The chain is built from TRBV24-1 and TRBJ1-4; a weak D match, TRBD1 (6 bases). The CDR3 has 13 amino acids. CDR1 and CDR2 from the germline V gene are KGHDR and SFDVKD. V was cut by 7 bases and J by 7 bases, with 12 bases left in between. The CDR3 DNA reads as TGTGCCACCAGGGACAGTTTGGGTGAAAAACTGTTTTTT. Translated, it gives CATRDSLGEKLFF.

This clone has only a few counts. The chain couples TRBV7-9 to TRBJ2-1, with 10 bases lining up with TRBD2. Looked up from germline, CDR1 is SEHNR and CDR2 is FQNEAQ (reference sequence). V shed 5 bases and J 0 bases; nucleotides not matched to a gene: 4. The CDR3 has 16 amino acids. The CDR3 DNA follows: TGTGCCAGCAGCCGCTGGACTAGCGGCTCCTACAATGAGCAGTTCTTC. Translation gives CASSRWTSGSYNEQFF. Drawing the rest from reference TRBV7-9 and TRBJ2-1, the complete variable domain is DTGVSQNPRHKITKRGQNVTFRCDPISEHNRLYWYRQTLGQGPEFLTYFQNEAQLEKSRLLSDRFSAERPKGSFSTLEIQRTEQGDSAMYLCASSRWTSGSYNEQFFGPGTRLTVL.

V and J are TRBV18 and TRBJ1-1; D not resolved. The CDR3 totals 12 residues. CDR1 KGHSH and CDR2 LQKENI come from the germline V gene. Trimming cost V 1 base and J 11 bases, with 11 bases left between them. The CDR3 region is CASSPRAGEAFF. Here the CDR3 DNA reads TGTGCCAGCTCACCACGGGCGGGTGAGGCTTTCTTT.

The rearrangement uses TRBV18 and TRBJ2-4; D may be TRBD2 (6 bases). This CDR3 has 13 residues. Germline loops: CDR1 KGHSH, CDR2 LQKENI. The germline V and J ends were trimmed by 6 bases and 7 bases, with 13 bases remaining between them. The DNA of the CDR3 is TGTGCCAGCTCGGGGGGTTCTCAGAACATTCAGTACTTC. Translated: CASSGGSQNIQYF. The whole variable domain, filled in from reference TRBV18 and TRBJ2-4, reads NAGVMQNPRHLVRRRGQEARLRCSPMKGHSHVYWYRQLPEEGLKFMVYLQKENIIDESGMPKERFSAEFPKEGPSILRIQQVVRGDSAAYFCASSGGSQNIQYFGAGTRLSVL.

The V gene is TRBV10-3, the J gene TRBJ1-1, with TRBD1 identical over 7 bases. CDR1 ENHRY and CDR2 SYGVKD come from the germline V gene. This CDR3 has 16 residues. J was trimmed by 7 bases and V by 2 bases; bases with no gene match: 13. The CDR3 loop is CAISEGLQGNPNEAFF. CDR3 nucleotides: TGTGCCATCAGTGAGGGTTTACAGGGGAACCCCAATGAAGCTTTCTTT.

Comments on this clone: Germline is not matched at one junction end, which may reflect a read error. The rearrangement joins TRBV3-1 (or the pseudogene TRBV3-2) to TRBJ1-2; 7 nucleotides match TRBD1. Germline loops: CDR1 LGHDT, CDR2 YNNKEL (reference sequence). The CDR3 length is 11 residues. The CDR3 sequence is CASSQDLGQIF. CDR3 DNA: TGTGCCAGCAGCCAAGATCTGGGACAGATTTTC.

This rearrangement joins TRBV11-2 to TRBJ2-5; possibly TRBD2 for D (5 bases). This CDR3 region has 14 residues. Germline CDR1 is SGHAT and CDR2 is FQNNGV. V was clipped by 1 base and J by 5 bases, with 11 bases between them. The CDR3 DNA is TGTGCCAGCAGCTTAGCCGCTAGCTGGGAGACCCAGTACTTC. Its translation: CASSLAASWETQYF.

In its sample, this clone was seen once. The chain is built from TRBV5-6 and TRBJ1-2; possible D gene TRBD1, 5 bases. From germline, CDR1 is SGHDT and CDR2 YYEEEE. V was cut by 7 bases and J by 2 bases, with 24 bases left in between. The CDR3 totals 17 residues. In DNA form, the CDR3 reads TGTGCCAGCGGTCTCCGGGGAGGGCCGGGGGAGAACTATGGCTACACCTTC. It specifies CASGLRGGPGENYGYTF.

The chain carries TRBV28 and TRBJ1-2; the D is unclear. From germline, CDR1 is MDHEN and CDR2 SYDVKM. The CDR3 length is 14 residues. The germline V and J ends were trimmed by 6 bases and 8 bases, with 19 bases remaining between them. The DNA of the CDR3 is TGTGCCAGCAGCCCCGTCGGGCGGGCTGGCGGCTACACCTTC. Protein: CASSPVGRAGGYTF.

J is TRBJ1-4 and V is TRBV12-3 or TRBV12-4, with D possibly being TRBD1 (5 bases). This CDR3 region has 13 residues. With 5 bases removed from V and 5 bases from J, the gap between germline ends came to 9 bases. CDR3: CASSRAGNEKLFF. The CDR3 DNA sequence: TGTGCCAGCAGTAGGGCAGGGAATGAAAAACTGTTTTTT.

This clone was seen more than once but under ten times. The V and J genes are TRBV28 and TRBJ2-3; 10 positions agree with TRBD2. Germline V CDR1 and CDR2: MDHEN, SYDVKM. The CDR3 sequence is 15 residues long. After removal of 2 bases from V and 3 bases from J, the junction contained 2 bases not matched to a gene. For the CDR3, the DNA is TGTGCCAGCAGTTTAGGGGGACTAGCGACAGATACGCAGTATTTT. Its translation: CASSLGGLATDTQYF.

The J gene is TRBJ2-3, the V gene TRBV3-1 (or the pseudogene TRBV3-2); 8 positions agree with TRBD1. Germline V CDR1 and CDR2: LGHDT, YNNKEL (reference sequence). Germline trimming cut 5 bases from V and 4 bases from J; bases unmatched to any gene: 8. The CDR3 covers 15 residues. The CDR3 region is CASSYLDRDPDTQYF. CDR3 sequence (DNA): TGTGCCAGCAGCTATCTGGACAGGGATCCAGATACGCAGTATTTT.

J is TRBJ2-3 and V is TRBV3-1 (or the pseudogene TRBV3-2); 8 bases match TRBD1. This CDR3 has 12 residues. The germline V gene encodes CDR1 LGHDT and CDR2 YNNKEL (reference sequence). Germline trimming cut 6 bases from V and 5 bases from J; bases unmatched to any gene: 1. In DNA form, the CDR3 reads TGTGCCAGCAGGACAGGGGAAGATACGCAGTATTTT. Translation: CASRTGEDTQYF.

This clone occurred once. This chain uses TRBV30 with TRBJ2-1, with D perhaps TRBD2 (6 bases). This CDR3 has 15 amino acids. Trimming left V 1 base short and J 7 bases short, with 17 bases between. Germline V gene sequence: CDR1 GTSNPN, CDR2 SVGIG (reference sequence). The CDR3 loop reads CAWSGTGRGGNEQFF. Here the CDR3 DNA reads TGTGCCTGGAGTGGAACCGGACGGGGAGGTAATGAGCAGTTCTTC.